Following are 9 T cell receptor beta chains from one sample sequenced in a study of CD8 T cells in Susac syndrome. Reverse transcription of about 0.5 to 1 ug RNA was carried out with random hexamers. TCRdb recomputed calls from the immunoSEQ multiplex PCR reads with MiXCR, one row per CDR3 protein. The sample includes some 99,000 distinct CDR3 sequences, 85% to 95% of them seen just once. The sample taken for sequencing was CD4+ T cells from PBMCs. The receptors stem from a human donor with Susac syndrome.

The CDR3 spells CASSLGAASSGANVLTF. Here the CDR3 DNA reads TGTGCCAGCAGCCTCGGCGCAGCTAGCTCTGGGGCCAACGTCCTGACTTTC. V gene TRBV4-2 combines with J gene TRBJ2-6, with D uncertain. V was cut by 4 bases and J by 0 bases, with 13 bases left in between. Germline V CDR1 and CDR2: LGHNA, YNFKEQ. This CDR3 has 17 amino acids.

This clonotype appeared once. This sequence joins TRBV20-1 and TRBJ2-7, with TRBD2 identical over 11 bases. This CDR3 spans 14 amino acids. Germline V lookup: CDR1 DFQATT, CDR2 SNEGSKA (reference sequence). V was pared by 3 bases and J by 3 bases, with 4 bases of the junction left unmatched. CDR3 protein: CSARKLAGDYEQYF. The CDR3 DNA follows: TGCAGTGCTAGGAAACTAGCGGGGGACTACGAGCAGTACTTC.

V is TRBV12-3 or TRBV12-4 and J is TRBJ2-1; 8 nucleotides align to TRBD1. The CDR3 contains 15 residues. V dropped 3 bases and J dropped 7; count of bases not matched to a gene: 8. This CDR3 is CASSFSDDRGNEQFF. CDR3 nucleotide sequence: TGTGCCAGCAGTTTCTCAGATGACAGGGGTAATGAGCAGTTCTTC.

The rearrangement uses TRBV7-2 and TRBJ1-6, with 8 bases lining up with TRBD1. V shed 5 bases and J 7 bases; nucleotides not matched to a gene: 7. The CDR3 sequence is 15 residues long. In germline, CDR1 is SGHTA, CDR2 FQGNSA. The chain's CDR3 is CASSPRQGQNSPLHF. DNA of the CDR3: TGTGCCAGCAGCCCGCGACAGGGGCAGAATTCACCCCTCCACTTT.

The chain recombines TRBV20-1 with TRBJ1-2, with a weak D call TRBD1 (5 bases). This CDR3 has 16 residues. Trimming pared 4 bases from V and 4 bases from J, leaving 22 bases between. Germline V gene data show CDR1 as DFQATT and CDR2 as SNEGSKA (reference sequence). The chain's CDR3 is CSANSAVRDRSYGYTF. CDR3 nucleotides: TGCAGTGCTAATTCGGCGGTCCGGGACCGTAGCTATGGCTACACCTTC.

V and J are TRBV9 and TRBJ2-5, with TRBD2 identical over 8 bases. Germline V CDR1 and CDR2: SGDLS, YYNGEE. There are 15 residues in the CDR3. V dropped 3 bases and J dropped 5; count of bases not matched to a gene: 9. The CDR3 DNA reads as TGTGCCAGCAGCGGAGGCGGGGGGATAGGGGAGACCCAGTACTTC. Residues: CASSGGGGIGETQYF.

The CDR3 here is CASSSDDRGGGNQPQHF. The CDR3 DNA follows: TGTGCCAGCAGCTCCGACGACAGGGGCGGAGGCAATCAGCCCCAGCATTTT. V gene TRBV7-2 combines with J gene TRBJ1-5, with 8 bases aligning to TRBD1. Germline V lookup: CDR1 SGHTA, CDR2 FQGNSA. The CDR3 extends over 17 amino acids. V trimming: 4 bases; J trimming: 2 bases; junction bases outside the gene matches: 10.

V and J are TRBV9 and TRBJ2-1; D assignment may be TRBD1 or TRBD2 (6 bases each). Per germline, CDR1 SGDLS and CDR2 YYNGEE. V lost 1 base, J lost 5 bases, and 19 bases lay in between. This CDR3 has 17 residues. The CDR3: CASSVNLRGGGNNEQFF. Here the CDR3 DNA reads TGTGCCAGCAGCGTAAATTTACGAGGAGGGGGGAACAATGAGCAGTTCTTC.

This clonotype was detected only once. This chain uses TRBV7-8 with TRBJ2-2; TRBD1 or TRBD2 may be the D gene (5 bases each). With 5 bases removed from V and 3 bases from J, the gap between germline ends came to 28 bases. Germline V lookup: CDR1 SGHVS, CDR2 FQNEAQ. This CDR3 contains 20 residues. The CDR3 DNA sequence: TGTGCCAGCAGCCGATACCAAAACCTGAGGGGCAGCAACTACACCGGGGAGCTGTTTTTT. Encoded protein: CASSRYQNLRGSNYTGELFF.